This T cell receptor beta chain was recovered during a study of T cell responses to AZD1222 COVID-19 vaccine. Generated by immunoSEQ multiplex PCR, the TCRdb table keeps only in-frame clones and is missing some. This sample yields over 150,000 clones, of which about 86% are seen a single time; about 5% belongs to the top ten. Between the trimmed V and J ends, which lost 5 bases and 2 bases, there was a span of 13 bases. Germline CDR1 reads SEHNR; CDR2 reads FQNEAQ (reference sequence). The CDR3 is 16 amino acids. Of note for this clone: Its specificity is unknown.

Findings and caveats of the study: The repertoires were collected only after the peak T cell response.

The gene calls are TRBV7-9 and TRBJ2-6; D is possibly TRBD2 (6 bases). The receptor was derived from an adult in good health. This material consisted of peripheral blood, taken on day 0 of MenACWY control vaccination. CDR3 sequence: CASSTLREAGANVLTF. In DNA form, the CDR3 reads TGTGCCAGCAGCACCTTAAGGGAGGCTGGGGCCAACGTCCTGACTTTC.